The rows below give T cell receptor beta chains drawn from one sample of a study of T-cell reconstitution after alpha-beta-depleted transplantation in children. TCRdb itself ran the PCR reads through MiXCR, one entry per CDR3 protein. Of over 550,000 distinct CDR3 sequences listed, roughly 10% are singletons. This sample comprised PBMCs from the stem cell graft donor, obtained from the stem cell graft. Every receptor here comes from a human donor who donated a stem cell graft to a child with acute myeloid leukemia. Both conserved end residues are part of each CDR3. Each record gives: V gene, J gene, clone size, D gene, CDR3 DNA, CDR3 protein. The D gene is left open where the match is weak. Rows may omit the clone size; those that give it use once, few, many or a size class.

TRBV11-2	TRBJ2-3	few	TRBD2	TGTGCCAGCAGCTTAGAGGCGACTAGCGGGAGGCATACGCAGTATTTT	CASSLEATSGRHTQYF
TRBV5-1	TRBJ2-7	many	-	TGCGCCAGCTACCAAACGGGTTTTAAGTCCGAGCAGTACTTC	CASYQTGFKSEQYF
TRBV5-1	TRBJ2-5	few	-	TGCGCCAGCAGCATGGACGTCCAAGAGACCCAGTACTTC	CASSMDVQETQYF
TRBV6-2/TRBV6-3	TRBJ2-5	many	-	TGTGCCACCAACGTGGACTCGTCAGGGACCCAGTACTTC	CATNVDSSGTQYF
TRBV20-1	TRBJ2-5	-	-	TGCAGTGCGACCGGATTGGGACGGGCCTACCAAGAGACCCAGTACTTC	CSATGLGRAYQETQYF
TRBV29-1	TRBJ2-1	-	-	TGCAGCGTCGGGCCTTTGAGCTCCTACAATGAGCAGTTCTTC	CSVGPLSSYNEQFF
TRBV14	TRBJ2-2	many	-	TGTGCCAGCAGCCAACTTGTAGGGAAGGGGACGGACACCGGGGAGCTGTTTTTT	CASSQLVGKGTDTGELFF
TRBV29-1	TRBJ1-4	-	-	TGCAGCGTTGACGAAGGACGGGAAAAACTGTTTTTT	CSVDEGREKLFF
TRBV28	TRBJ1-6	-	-	TGTGCCAGCAGTTCCACCCCCCCGGAACCCCTCCACTTT	CASSSTPPEPLHF
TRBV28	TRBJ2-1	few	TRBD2	TGTGCCAGCAGGGGTTCGGGACTAGCGGAGGAGAAGCAGTTCTTC	CASRGSGLAEEKQFF
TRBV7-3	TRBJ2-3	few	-	TGTGCCAGCAGCTTAAGATCCATAGATACGCAGTATTTT	CASSLRSIDTQYF
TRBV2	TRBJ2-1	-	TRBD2	TGTGCCATCTGTTCGTGGACTAGCGGGACCCGCTCCTACAATGAGCAGTTCTTC	CAICSWTSGTRSYNEQFF
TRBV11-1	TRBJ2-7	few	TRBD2	TGTGCCAGCAGCTGGGCCGGGACTAGCGGCGCCTACGAGCAGTACTTC	CASSWAGTSGAYEQYF
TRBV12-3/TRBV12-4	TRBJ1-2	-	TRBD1	TGTGCCAGCAGCCCAGGGGGGGTGACCTCTAACTATGGCTACACCTTC	CASSPGGVTSNYGYTF
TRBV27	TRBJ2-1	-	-	TGTGCCAGCAGCCTGAGGGGCGTGCTAGCCACTTACAATGAGCAGTTCTTC	CASSLRGVLATYNEQFF
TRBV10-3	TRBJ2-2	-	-	TGTGCCATCGGCCCTGGGCTCCTTTCTGCCGGGGAGCTGTTTTTT	CAIGPGLLSAGELFF
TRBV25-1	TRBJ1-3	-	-	TGTGCCAGCAGTGAATACCAAGGAAACACCATATATTTT	CASSEYQGNTIYF
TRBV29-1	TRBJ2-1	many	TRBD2	TGCAGCGTCAATTCAGCGGGAGTGGGGTACAATGAGCAGTTCTTC	CSVNSAGVGYNEQFF
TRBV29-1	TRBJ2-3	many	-	TGCAGCGTTCGGGGCGGATTTAACACAGATACGCAGTATTTT	CSVRGGFNTDTQYF
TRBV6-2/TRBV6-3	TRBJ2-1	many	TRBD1	TGTGCCAGCAGCTTGACAGGGAGTCCCTACAATGAGCAGTTCTTC	CASSLTGSPYNEQFF
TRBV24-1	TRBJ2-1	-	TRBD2	TGTGCCACCAGTGATTTAGGGACTAGCGGAGGGGATGAGCAGTTCTTC	CATSDLGTSGGDEQFF
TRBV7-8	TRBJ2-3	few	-	TGTGCCAGCACCCTGAACCCTAAAGATACGCAGTATTTT	CASTLNPKDTQYF
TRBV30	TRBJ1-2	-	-	TGTGCCTGGGGCACGAACCTGCCGCGGACCTTC	CAWGTNLPRTF
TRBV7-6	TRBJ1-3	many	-	TGTGCCAGCAGCTTAGCGAGGGGAAACACCATATATTTT	CASSLARGNTIYF
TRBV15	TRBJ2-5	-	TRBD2	TGTGCCACCAGCAGAGATCTGGGGCTAGCGGGTGATATCGAGACCCAGTACTTC	CATSRDLGLAGDIETQYF
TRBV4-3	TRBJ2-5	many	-	TGCGCCAGCAGCCAAGCCCGGACAGAGGGAGGGGCCCAGTACTTC	CASSQARTEGGAQYF
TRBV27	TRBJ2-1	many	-	TGTGCCAGCACCACCACTTCCCTTACTAGCATCCATGAGCAGTTCTTC	CASTTTSLTSIHEQFF
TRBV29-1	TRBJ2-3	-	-	TGCAGCGTTAAATCGGGGAGCGCAGATACGCAGTATTTT	CSVKSGSADTQYF
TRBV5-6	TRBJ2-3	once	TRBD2	TGTGCCAGCAGCTTGGAGCGGGAGTCATCAGATACGCAGTATTTT	CASSLERESSDTQYF
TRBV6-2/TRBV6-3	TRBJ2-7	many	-	TGTGCCAGCAGTTACTACTCCTACGAGCAGTACTTC	CASSYYSYEQYF
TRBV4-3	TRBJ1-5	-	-	TGCGCCAGCAGCCAAGCTCCGAAGAGCAATCAGCCCCAGCATTTT	CASSQAPKSNQPQHF
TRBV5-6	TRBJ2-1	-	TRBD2	TGTGCCAGCAGTCCAGAGAAGAGGAGGGGACTAGCGGGGAATGAGCAGTTCTTC	CASSPEKRRGLAGNEQFF
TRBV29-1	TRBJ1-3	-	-	TGCAGCGTTGATTCCGAGAGAAACACCATATATTTT	CSVDSERNTIYF
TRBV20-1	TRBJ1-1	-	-	TGCAGTGCTAGAGTGCAGGGAAGAACTGAAGCTTTCTTT	CSARVQGRTEAFF
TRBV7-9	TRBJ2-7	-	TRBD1	TGTGCCAGCAGCTGGACAGGGGGCGGCCTTTACGAGCAGTACTTC	CASSWTGGGLYEQYF
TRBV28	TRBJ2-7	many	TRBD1	TGTGCCAGGACTATTGGACAGGAGAGGGTCGAGCAGTACTTC	CARTIGQERVEQYF
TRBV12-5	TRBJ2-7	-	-	TGTGCTAGTGGTCCATCCACAGGGTCGGGCGAGCAGTACTTC	CASGPSTGSGEQYF
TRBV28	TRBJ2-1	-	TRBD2	TGTGCCAGCAGTTCCCCAGGGGGGACTAGCGGGAAAATAGATGAGCAGTTCTTC	CASSSPGGTSGKIDEQFF
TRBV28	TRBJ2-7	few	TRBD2	TGTGCCAGCAATTCCCGGACTAGCTGGGACGAGCAGTACTTC	CASNSRTSWDEQYF
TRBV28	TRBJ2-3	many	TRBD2	TGTGCCAGCAGTTTATGGTCTCTATTAGCGGGAGTGGGAGATACGCAGTATTTT	CASSLWSLLAGVGDTQYF
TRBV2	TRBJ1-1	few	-	TGTGCCAGCATCTCGGAGGGGGTTTGGACTGAAGCTTTCTTT	CASISEGVWTEAFF
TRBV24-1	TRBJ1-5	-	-	TGTGCCACCAGTGACTCGGACAGAACCCAGCATTTT	CATSDSDRTQHF
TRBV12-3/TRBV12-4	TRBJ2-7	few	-	TGTGCCAGCAGTCAAGGGACGGTCGGGCTCTACGAGCAGTACTTC	CASSQGTVGLYEQYF
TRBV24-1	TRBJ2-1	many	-	TGTGCCACCAGTGAGGAAGCGCGTGAGCAGTTCTTC	CATSEEAREQFF
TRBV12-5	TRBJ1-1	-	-	TGTGCTAGTGGTTTCTTCGGCGGGCAAGCTTTCTTT	CASGFFGGQAFF